One and the same sample provided the 12 T cell receptor beta chains below, sequenced in a study of memory CD4+ T cells and cytomegalovirus serostatus. TCRdb keeps only in-frame clones here, not all; method: immunoSEQ multiplex PCR. The sample lists 54,000 or so clones, about three quarters occurring once. The sort gate was single viable CD3+CD4+CD8-CD45RO+ cells for memory CD4+ T cells. The sample comprised memory CD4+ T cells from blood. All receptors derive from an adult in good health and CMV-seronegative.

The chain has TRBV30 and TRBJ2-2; D is unresolved. The CDR3 loop spans 16 amino acids. V lost 3 bases and J lost 0, with 14 bases in between. Germline V CDR1 and CDR2: GTSNPN, SVGIG (reference sequence). The CDR3 DNA is TGTGCCTGGAGCCCGAGCAAGGTCGCGAACACCGGGGAGCTGTTTTTT. This codes for CAWSPSKVANTGELFF.

The chain joins TRBV18 to TRBJ1-4, with D unclear. CDR3 length equals 13 residues. V was shortened by 4 bases and J by 8 bases, with 11 bases between the two germline ends. CDR1 and CDR2 (germline): KGHSH, LQKENI. The CDR3 region is CASSRGRGEKLFF. The CDR3 nucleotides read TGTGCCAGCTCACGTGGGCGAGGGGAAAAACTGTTTTTT.

The V and J genes are TRBV27 and TRBJ2-7; D possibly corresponds to TRBD2 (5 bases). Germline V gene lookup returns CDR1 MNHEY and CDR2 SMNVEV (reference sequence). V gave up 1 base and J gave up 0 bases, with 10 bases separating them. This CDR3 contains 15 residues. The DNA of the CDR3 is TGTGCCAGCAGTTTATATCCCGAGGGCTCCTACGAGCAGTACTTC. Protein: CASSLYPEGSYEQYF.

The chain has TRBV28 and TRBJ1-3; possibly TRBD1 for D (6 bases). The germline V gene encodes CDR1 MDHEN and CDR2 SYDVKM. The CDR3 runs to 16 residues. Trimming cost V 5 bases and J 1 base, with 15 bases left between them. CDR3 sequence: CASSKGGRPSGNTIYF. The DNA of the CDR3 is TGTGCCAGCAGTAAGGGGGGACGGCCGTCTGGAAACACCATATATTTT. Looking up the rest from reference TRBV28 and TRBJ1-3 gives the full variable domain: DVKVTQSSRYLVKRTGEKVFLECVQDMDHENMFWYRQDPGLGLRLIYFSYDVKMKEKGDIPEGYSVSREKKERFSLILESASTNQTSMYLCASSKGGRPSGNTIYFGEGSWLTVV.

The chain recombines TRBV7-8 with TRBJ2-5; 10 nucleotides match TRBD1. Germline CDR1 is SGHVS and CDR2 is FQNEAQ. V was clipped by 1 base and J by 5 bases; unmatched bases: 4. CDR3 length equals 15 residues. CDR3 coding DNA: TGTGCCAGCAGCTTAGAGACAGGGGGCGGCGAGACCCAGTACTTC. Amino acids: CASSLETGGGETQYF.

The chain is built from TRBV19 and TRBJ2-7; 7 nucleotides line up with TRBD1. The V and J ends lost 4 bases and 2 bases, in that order; junction bases with no gene match: 11. CDR1 LNHDA and CDR2 SQIVND come from the germline V gene (reference sequence). The length of the CDR3 is 16 residues. CDR3 amino acids: CASSTSRDSSPYEQYF. In nucleotides, the CDR3 is TGTGCCAGTAGTACCAGCCGGGACAGCTCCCCCTACGAGCAGTACTTC.

The rearrangement joins TRBV6-5 to TRBJ1-4; D gene unclear. The CDR3 sequence is 14 residues long. From germline, CDR1 is MNHEY and CDR2 SVGAGI. Trimming stripped 2 bases from V and 6 bases from J, with 10 bases between. The CDR3 nucleotides read TGTGCCAGCAGTTACGGGTCTACGGATGAAAAACTGTTTTTT. Encoded protein: CASSYGSTDEKLFF.

This clone was counted only a few times. V is TRBV14 and J is TRBJ2-1, with D possibly being TRBD1 or TRBD2 (6 bases each). V gave up 4 bases and J gave up 12 bases, with 13 bases separating them. The CDR3 totals 12 residues. Germline lookup yields CDR1 SGHDN and CDR2 FVKESK. The CDR3: CASSPGARGQFF. Here the CDR3 DNA reads TGTGCCAGCAGCCCGGGGGCGAGGGGGCAGTTCTTC.

This chain uses TRBV9 with TRBJ1-2; tentative D call: TRBD1 (5 bases). V was trimmed by 0 bases and J by 4 bases, leaving 16 bases between them. The V gene's germline CDR1 is SGDLS and CDR2 YYNGEE. The CDR3 sequence is 16 residues long. As DNA, the CDR3 is TGTGCCAGCAGCGTAGGAGTCAGGCAGGGCGGCTATGGCTACACCTTC. Translated: CASSVGVRQGGYGYTF.

The chain recombines TRBV15 with TRBJ1-1; D call uncertain. Per germline, CDR1 LNHNV and CDR2 YYDKDF (reference sequence). The CDR3 is 14 amino acids. The ends were cut back, 1 base at V and 1 base at J, with 7 bases in the middle. The CDR3: CATSRGRTNTEAFF. The CDR3 region has the DNA TGTGCCACCAGCAGAGGGAGAACGAACACTGAAGCTTTCTTT.

The chain uses TRBV6-6 and TRBJ2-7; D not certain. Germline assignment: CDR1 MNHNY and CDR2 SVGAGI (reference sequence). Trimming left V 0 bases short and J 7 bases short, with 10 bases between. CDR3 length equals 13 residues. The CDR3 loop is CASSYSTFGEQYF. The DNA for the CDR3 is TGTGCCAGCAGTTACTCCACCTTCGGAGAGCAGTACTTC.

The chain joins TRBV7-2 to TRBJ1-1; D gene unclear. Germline V gene sequence: CDR1 SGHTA, CDR2 FQGNSA. V was trimmed by 6 bases and J by 0 bases, leaving 11 bases between them. The CDR3 is 14 residues long. This chain's CDR3 is CASRHPGVNTEAFF. CDR3 bases: TGTGCCAGCAGACATCCAGGCGTGAACACTGAAGCTTTCTTT.